The present T cell receptor (beta chain) was sequenced within a study of T cell repertoires in cytomegalovirus infection. Study-level information: Selection of CMV epitopes for the study included recently identified HLA-C-restricted and well-studied HLA-B-restricted ones. In public TCR beta signatures, there were indications of both CMV infection and matching HLA type.

This clonotype was seen more than once but under ten times. What it binds is unknown. Study-level points and caveats: The cumulative frequency of public TCR beta families identified carriers of CMV plus the relevant HLA. HLA-C-restricted CMV clonotypes gave the most frequent clonotype in two of eight donors.

Via MiXCR, TCRdb re-called the reads, giving one row per CDR3 protein. The sample records approximately 340,000 distinct CDR3 sequences, 25% to 35% being singletons. The origin of this receptor is a human donor in good health (CMV status not recorded). Some clones in this sample may be carry-over from other donors' samples. Sequenced here: cultured PBMCs, sampled from culture after CMV antigen stimulation.

The CDR3 DNA reads as TGCGCCAGCAGCCAAGATAGGACAGACAATGAGCAGTTCTTC. This codes for CASSQDRTDNEQFF. The V call is TRBV4-1, the J call TRBJ2-1; D may be TRBD1 (6 bases). Germline CDR1 is MGHRA and CDR2 is YSYEKL. V lost 0 bases to trimming and J lost 5 bases, with 8 bases between them. The CDR3 loop spans 14 amino acids.